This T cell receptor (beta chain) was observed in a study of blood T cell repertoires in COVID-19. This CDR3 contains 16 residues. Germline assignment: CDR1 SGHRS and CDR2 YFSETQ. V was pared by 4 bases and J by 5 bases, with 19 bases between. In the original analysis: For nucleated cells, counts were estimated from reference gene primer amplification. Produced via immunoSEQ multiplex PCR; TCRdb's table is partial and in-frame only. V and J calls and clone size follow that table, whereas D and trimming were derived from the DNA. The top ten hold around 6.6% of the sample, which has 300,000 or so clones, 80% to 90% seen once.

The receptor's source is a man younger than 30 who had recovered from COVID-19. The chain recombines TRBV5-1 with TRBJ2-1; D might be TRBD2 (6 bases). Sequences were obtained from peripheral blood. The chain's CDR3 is CASSINTGTGNNEQFF. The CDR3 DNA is TGCGCCAGCAGCATCAATACCGGGACTGGAAACAATGAGCAGTTCTTC.